The T cell receptor (beta chain) under discussion was sequenced for a study of blood T cell repertoires in COVID-19. Overall study: From the United States, Italy and Spain came samples of acute and convalescent COVID-19. In each case, the material was cDNA or gDNA derived from T cells, B-cell-depleted T cells, or PBMCs.

This clone showed up just a few times. Study processing details: Amplified reference gene primers provided the basis for estimating nucleated cell counts. Repertoires were generated with immunoSEQ multiplex PCR, while TCRdb's copy carries only in-frame clones and drops some. V and J calls and clone size are given by that table; D and trimming were obtained from the DNA. The top ten hold roughly 13% of the sample, which has about 210,000 clones, 65% to 85% seen once. The TCR was taken from a human donor in a cohort sampled during active COVID-19. Sequenced: peripheral blood.

This CDR3 reads CASSLQGLGVDTEAFF. Written as DNA, the CDR3 is TGCGCCAGCAGCCTACAGGGTTTAGGAGTGGACACTGAAGCTTTCTTT. The gene calls are TRBV5-1 and TRBJ1-1; D is perhaps TRBD1 (6 bases). Trimming left V 4 bases short and J 3 bases short, with 19 bases between. The CDR3 is 16 residues long. The germline V gene has CDR1 SGHRS and CDR2 YFSETQ. The whole variable domain, remainder taken from reference TRBV5-1 and TRBJ1-1, is KAGVTQTPRYLIKTRGQQVTLSCSPISGHRSVSWYQQTPGQGLQFLFEYFSETQRNKGNFPGRFSGRQFSNSRSEMNVSTLELGDSALYLCASSLQGLGVDTEAFFGQGTRLTVV.